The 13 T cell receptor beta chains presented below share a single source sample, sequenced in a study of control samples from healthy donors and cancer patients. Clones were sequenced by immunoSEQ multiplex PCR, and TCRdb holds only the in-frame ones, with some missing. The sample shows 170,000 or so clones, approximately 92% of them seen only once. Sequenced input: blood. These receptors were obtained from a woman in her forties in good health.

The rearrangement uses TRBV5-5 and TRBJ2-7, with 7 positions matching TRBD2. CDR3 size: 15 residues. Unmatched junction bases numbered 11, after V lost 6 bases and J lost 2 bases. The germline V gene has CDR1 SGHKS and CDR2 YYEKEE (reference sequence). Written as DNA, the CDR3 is TGTGCCAGCAATTCTGAGGTGGGACTAACCTACGAGCAGTACTTC. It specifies CASNSEVGLTYEQYF.

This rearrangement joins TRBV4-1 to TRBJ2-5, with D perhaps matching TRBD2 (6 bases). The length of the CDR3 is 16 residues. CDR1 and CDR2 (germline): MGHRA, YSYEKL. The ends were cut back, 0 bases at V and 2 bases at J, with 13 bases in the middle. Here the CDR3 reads CASSQDGGTDQETQYF. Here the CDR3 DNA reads TGCGCCAGCAGCCAAGATGGGGGGACGGATCAAGAGACCCAGTACTTC.

The CDR3 loop reads CASSEGAGANVLTF. In DNA form, the CDR3 reads TGCGCCAGCAGTGAGGGGGCCGGGGCCAACGTCCTGACTTTC. This chain uses TRBV10-1 with TRBJ2-6, with D possibly matching TRBD1 (5 bases). There are 14 residues in the CDR3. Germline loops: CDR1 WNHNN, CDR2 SYGVQD (reference sequence). Trimming left V 2 bases short and J 4 bases short, with 6 bases between.

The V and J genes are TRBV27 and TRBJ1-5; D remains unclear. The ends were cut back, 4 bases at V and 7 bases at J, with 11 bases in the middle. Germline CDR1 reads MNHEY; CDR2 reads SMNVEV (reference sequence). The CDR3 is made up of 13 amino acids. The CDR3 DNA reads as TGTGCCAGCAGTTCGATAGGGAGCCAGCCCCAGCATTTT. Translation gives CASSSIGSQPQHF.

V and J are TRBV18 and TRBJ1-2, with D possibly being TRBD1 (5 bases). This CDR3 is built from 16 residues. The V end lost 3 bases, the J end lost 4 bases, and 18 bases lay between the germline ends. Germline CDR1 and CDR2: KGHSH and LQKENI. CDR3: CASSPLDPTGAYGYTF. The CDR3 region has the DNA TGTGCCAGCTCACCCCTTGACCCGACCGGGGCCTATGGCTACACCTTC. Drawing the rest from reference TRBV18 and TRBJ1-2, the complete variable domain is NAGVMQNPRHLVRRRGQEARLRCSPMKGHSHVYWYRQLPEEGLKFMVYLQKENIIDESGMPKERFSAEFPKEGPSILRIQQVVRGDSAAYFCASSPLDPTGAYGYTFGSGTRLTVV.

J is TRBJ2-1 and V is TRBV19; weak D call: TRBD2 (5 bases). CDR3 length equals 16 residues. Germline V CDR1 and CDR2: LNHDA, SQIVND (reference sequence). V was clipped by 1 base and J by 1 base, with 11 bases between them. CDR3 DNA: TGTGCCAGTAGTATAGGAGCGGTGGGATCCTACAATGAGCAGTTCTTC. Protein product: CASSIGAVGSYNEQFF.

DNA of the CDR3: TGTGCCAGCTCACCACGGGGGTGGTACACTGAAGCTTTCTTT. Translated: CASSPRGWYTEAFF. The gene calls are TRBV18 and TRBJ1-1; TRBD1 is a possible D gene (5 bases). V was shortened by 1 base and J by 3 bases, with 9 bases between the two germline ends. CDR1 and CDR2 (germline): KGHSH, LQKENI. The CDR3 is 14 amino acids.

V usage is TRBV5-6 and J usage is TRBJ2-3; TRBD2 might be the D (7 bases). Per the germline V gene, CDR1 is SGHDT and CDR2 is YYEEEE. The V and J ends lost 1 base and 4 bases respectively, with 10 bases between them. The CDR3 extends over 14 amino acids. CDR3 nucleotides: TGTGCCAGCAGCTTGTGGGGGGGCCCAGATACGCAGTATTTT. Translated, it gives CASSLWGGPDTQYF.

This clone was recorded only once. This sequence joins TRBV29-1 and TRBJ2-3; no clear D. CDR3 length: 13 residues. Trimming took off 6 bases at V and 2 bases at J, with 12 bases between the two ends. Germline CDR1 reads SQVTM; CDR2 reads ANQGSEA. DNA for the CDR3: TGCAGCGTCCGAAAGACGCCCACAGATACGCAGTATTTT. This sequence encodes CSVRKTPTDTQYF.

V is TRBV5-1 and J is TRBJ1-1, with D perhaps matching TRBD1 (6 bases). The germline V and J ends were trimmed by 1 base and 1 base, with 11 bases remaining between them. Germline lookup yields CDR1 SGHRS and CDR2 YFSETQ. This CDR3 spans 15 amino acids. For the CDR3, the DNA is TGCGCCAGCAGCTTGTCCGCGACAGGGAACACTGAAGCTTTCTTT. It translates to CASSLSATGNTEAFF.

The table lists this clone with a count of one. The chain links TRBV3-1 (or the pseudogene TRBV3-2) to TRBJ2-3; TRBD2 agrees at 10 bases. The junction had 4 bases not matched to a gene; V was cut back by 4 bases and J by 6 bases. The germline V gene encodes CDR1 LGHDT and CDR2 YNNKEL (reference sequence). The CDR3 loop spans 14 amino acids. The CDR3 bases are TGTGCCAGCAGCCGCCTAGCGGGGGTGGATACGCAGTATTTT. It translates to CASSRLAGVDTQYF.

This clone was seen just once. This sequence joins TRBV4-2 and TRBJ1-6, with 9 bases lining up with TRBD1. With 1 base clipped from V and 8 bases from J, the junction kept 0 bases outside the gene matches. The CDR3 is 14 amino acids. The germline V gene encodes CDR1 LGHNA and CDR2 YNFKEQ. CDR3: CASSQGTGDSPLHF. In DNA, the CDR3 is TGTGCCAGCAGCCAAGGGACAGGGGATTCACCCCTCCACTTT.

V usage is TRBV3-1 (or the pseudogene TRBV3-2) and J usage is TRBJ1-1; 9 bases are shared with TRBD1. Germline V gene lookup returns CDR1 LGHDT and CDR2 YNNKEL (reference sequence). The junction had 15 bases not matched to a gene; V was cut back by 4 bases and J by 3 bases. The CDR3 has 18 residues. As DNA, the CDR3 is TGTGCCAGCAGCCTGGGACAGGGAGTTGTAAGAAAGGACACTGAAGCTTTCTTT. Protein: CASSLGQGVVRKDTEAFF.